The 18 T cell receptor beta chains below were found in one sample sequenced in a study of shared clonotypes between healthy human individuals (dated by TCRdb to 2020 to 2021). Library prep was done by the immunoSEQ multiplex PCR assay. Sourced from immuneACCESS, this table was stored by TCRdb with only in-frame sequences that have V and J called. A share of the clones is absent; for the studies checked, an unresolved V gene accounts for under half, and the remainder has no known explanation. The sample table holds about 2.3 million clones, of which approximately 93% were seen once. The ten largest clones add up to under 0.45% of the sample. What was sequenced was naive CD4+ T cells from PBMCs. Taken with the paper, the label for cell subset or site translates to: CD45RA+ positively selected. The receptors originated from a man in his late teens or twenties in good health. Some clones in this sample may be carry-over from other donors' samples.

The rearrangement uses TRBV25-1 and TRBJ2-5; 9 bases agree with TRBD2. CDR1 and CDR2 from the germline V gene are MGHDK and SYGVNS. The length of the CDR3 is 14 residues. Germline trimming cut 3 bases from V and 6 bases from J; bases unmatched to any gene: 5. CDR3 nucleotide sequence: TGTGCCAGCAGTGAGGCTAGCGGGAAAAAGACCCAGTACTTC. Its translation: CASSEASGKKTQYF.

This clone is a singleton in its sample. The genes are TRBV5-5 and TRBJ2-7; D not certain. V was pared by 2 bases and J by 4 bases, with 7 bases between. From germline, CDR1 is SGHKS and CDR2 YYEKEE (reference sequence). This CDR3 spans 12 amino acids. CDR3: CASSLLLYEQYF. CDR3 DNA: TGTGCCAGCAGCTTACTTTTATACGAGCAGTACTTC.

A single count supports this clone. The J gene is TRBJ2-5, the V gene TRBV9; TRBD2 matches at 8 bases. The V and J ends lost 3 bases and 4 bases, in that order; junction bases with no gene match: 8. CDR3 length equals 15 residues. The germline gives CDR1 SGDLS, CDR2 YYNGEE. The chain's CDR3 is CASSGTGGFLETQYF. In DNA, the CDR3 is TGTGCCAGCAGCGGGACGGGGGGGTTCTTAGAGACCCAGTACTTC.

The chain's CDR3 is CATSRDLGPKMLFF. The CDR3 coding sequence is TGTGCCACCAGCAGAGATTTGGGACCTAAGATGTTGTTCTTC. V usage is TRBV15 and J usage is TRBJ2-1; the D gene could be TRBD1 or TRBD2 (5 bases each). Germline values: CDR1 LNHNV, CDR2 YYDKDF (reference sequence). The CDR3 is made up of 14 amino acids. V lost 0 bases and J lost 15, with 18 bases in between.

The chain has TRBV6-5 and TRBJ2-7; possible D gene TRBD2, 5 bases. Trimming shortened V by 7 bases and J by 3 bases, and 16 bases separated the two germline ends. This CDR3 is built from 14 residues. The germline V gene has CDR1 MNHEY and CDR2 SVGAGI. Here the CDR3 reads CASTQKSGIYEQYF. In nucleotides, the CDR3 is TGTGCCAGCACCCAGAAGTCGGGGATCTACGAGCAGTACTTC.

The chain has TRBV28 and TRBJ1-3; TRBD1 agrees at 7 bases. V gave up 6 bases and J gave up 3 bases; unmatched junction bases: 8. The CDR3 totals 15 residues. Germline V CDR1 and CDR2: MDHEN, SYDVKM. CDR3 sequence reads: CASSPITGVGNTIYF. CDR3 DNA sequence: TGTGCCAGCAGCCCGATCACAGGGGTTGGAAACACCATATATTTT.

This rearrangement joins TRBV7-9 to TRBJ1-1; possible D gene TRBD1, 5 bases. Per germline, CDR1 SEHNR and CDR2 FQNEAQ (reference sequence). Deletions cut 3 bases from V and 11 bases from J, with 31 bases between. The CDR3 loop spans 18 amino acids. CDR3 residues: CASSFSLGDHHILEGAFF. The CDR3 DNA reads TGTGCCAGCAGCTTTTCATTGGGGGACCACCATATACTTGAAGGCGCTTTCTTT.

This clone was seen a single time. The chain links TRBV4-1 to TRBJ1-4; a possible D gene is TRBD1 (6 bases). Looked up from germline, CDR1 is MGHRA and CDR2 is YSYEKL. This CDR3 comprises 14 residues. V was pared by 7 bases and J by 6 bases, with 15 bases between. In DNA form, the CDR3 reads TGCGCCAGCACCAGGGGATCGTCGGATGAAAAACTGTTTTTT. This sequence encodes CASTRGSSDEKLFF.

The chain recombines TRBV6-5 with TRBJ2-7, with 9 bases identical to TRBD1. There are 15 residues in the CDR3. Germline loops: CDR1 MNHEY, CDR2 SVGAGI. Trimming took 4 bases from V and 4 from J; bases not matched to a gene: 8. The CDR3 coding sequence is TGTGCCAGCAGTTGGAGGACAGGGGTGAGGTACGAGCAGTACTTC. It translates to CASSWRTGVRYEQYF.

As to this clone: The junction departs from germline at one end; a sequencing error may be responsible. The chain recombines TRBV11-2 with TRBJ2-1; 15 nucleotides align to TRBD2. The CDR3 totals 17 residues. Germline-derived CDR1 and CDR2 are SGHAT and FQNNGV. The CDR3 nucleotides read TGTGCCAGCAGTTTGGGACTAGCGGGAGGCTCCTACGATGAGCAGTTCTTC. It is translated as CASSLGLAGGSYDEQFF.

The genes are TRBV7-8 and TRBJ2-7; TRBD2 is a possible D gene (5 bases). The germline V gene has CDR1 SGHVS and CDR2 FQNEAQ. V was trimmed by 1 base and J by 4 bases, leaving 20 bases between them. This CDR3 spans 17 amino acids. The CDR3 loop is CASSLEGEGLQIYEQYF. The DNA of the CDR3 is TGTGCCAGCAGCTTAGAGGGTGAGGGCCTCCAAATATACGAGCAGTACTTC.

The gene calls are TRBV5-6 and TRBJ2-1, with D possibly being TRBD2 (6 bases). The CDR3 is 12 residues long. The V gene lost 4 bases and the J gene lost 9 bases, with 11 bases spanning the gap. The V gene's germline CDR1 is SGHDT and CDR2 YYEEEE. The CDR3 nucleotides read TGTGCCAGCAGCGAGAGACTAGTTGAGCAGTTCTTC. It yields the protein CASSERLVEQFF.

This chain joins TRBV19 and TRBJ1-2; TRBD1 agrees at 8 bases. V shed 10 bases, J shed 7 bases, and the junction held 17 bases outside the gene matches. Germline-derived CDR1 and CDR2 are LNHDA and SQIVND (reference sequence). This CDR3 contains 15 residues. Here the CDR3 reads CATYPRDGTGGGYTF. The CDR3 DNA follows: TGTGCCACTTACCCACGTGACGGGACAGGTGGTGGCTACACCTTC.

The chain employs TRBV6-6 and TRBJ1-5; 8 positions match TRBD1. V gave up 4 bases and J gave up 5 bases; unmatched junction bases: 1. The CDR3 is made up of 13 amino acids. The germline gives CDR1 MNHNY, CDR2 SVGAGI (reference sequence). The CDR3 bases are TGTGCCAGCAGTTTACAGGGGGATCAGCCCCAGCATTTT. Protein: CASSLQGDQPQHF.

This rearrangement joins TRBV28 to TRBJ2-7; TRBD1 matches at 10 bases. The CDR3 runs 16 residues. The V gene end was trimmed by 6 bases and the J gene end by 3 bases; junction bases not matched to a gene: 11. CDR1 and CDR2 (germline): MDHEN, SYDVKM. In DNA form, the CDR3 reads TGTGCCAGCAGACCTACGCCCGGGACAGGGGACTACGAGCAGTACTTC. The encoded protein is CASRPTPGTGDYEQYF.

The V gene is TRBV30, the J gene TRBJ1-2, with TRBD1 matching over 7 bases. The CDR3 totals 13 residues. Per germline, CDR1 GTSNPN and CDR2 SVGIG (reference sequence). The V gene end was trimmed by 4 bases and the J gene end by 1 base; junction bases not matched to a gene: 3. The CDR3 here is CAWTGGLNYGYTF. For the CDR3, the DNA is TGTGCCTGGACAGGGGGGCTTAACTATGGCTACACCTTC. The variable domain in full, completed from reference TRBV30 and TRBJ1-2, reads SQTIHQWPATLVQPVGSPLSLECTVEGTSNPNLYWYRQAAGRGLQLLFYSVGIGQISSEVPQNLSASRPQDRQFILSSKKLLLSDSGFYLCAWTGGLNYGYTFGSGTRLTVV.

The V call is TRBV2, the J call TRBJ2-1; D unclear. There are 15 residues in the CDR3. Germline lookup yields CDR1 SNHLY and CDR2 FYNNEI. V dropped 3 bases and J dropped 0 bases, with 9 bases sitting between them. The CDR3 nucleotides read TGTGCCAGCAGTGATGAACATCTCTCCTACAATGAGCAGTTCTTC. Translating gives CASSDEHLSYNEQFF.

This clone was seen only once. The chain couples TRBV7-3 to TRBJ2-7; D is unclear. The CDR3 is made up of 15 amino acids. Looked up from germline, CDR1 is SGHTA and CDR2 is FQGTGA. Trimming took off 2 bases at V and 0 bases at J, with 11 bases between the two ends. CDR3 DNA: TGTGCCAGCAGCTTACTCGCGCGGAGCTCCTACGAGCAGTACTTC. Its translation: CASSLLARSSYEQYF.